These 10 T cell receptor beta chains share one sample of origin, sequenced in a study of STAT5B mutations in CD4+ large granular lymphocyte leukemia. TCRdb keeps only in-frame clones here, not all; method: immunoSEQ multiplex PCR. Of 15,000 to 20,000 clones listed, approximately 84% are singletons. The specimen sequenced was CD4+ T cells from blood buffy coats. The source is a human donor in good health.

V is TRBV9 and J is TRBJ2-1; D may be TRBD2 (8 bases). The CDR3 is 16 amino acids. Trimming took off 3 bases at V and 9 bases at J, with 22 bases between the two ends. Germline CDR1 reads SGDLS; CDR2 reads YYNGEE. Here the CDR3 DNA reads TGTGCCAGCAGCGGGGCCGGGACAGCGGGAGTGAGTGAGCAGTTCTTC. This sequence encodes CASSGAGTAGVSEQFF.

The J gene is TRBJ2-1, the V gene TRBV6-5; 12 nucleotides match TRBD2. The CDR3 spans 15 residues. Trimming took 6 bases from V and 4 from J; bases not matched to a gene: 4. The V gene's germline CDR1 is MNHEY and CDR2 SVGAGI. CDR3: CASSRGTSGYNEQFF. The CDR3 DNA follows: TGTGCCAGCAGCCGAGGGACTAGCGGGTACAATGAGCAGTTCTTC.

The chain links TRBV2 to TRBJ2-5; D might be TRBD1 (7 bases). Germline assignment: CDR1 SNHLY and CDR2 FYNNEI. CDR3 length equals 16 residues. V shed 6 bases and J shed 4 bases, with 21 bases lying between them. This chain's CDR3 is CASSVEGMEGAETQYF. CDR3 in DNA: TGTGCCAGCAGCGTAGAGGGGATGGAGGGGGCAGAGACCCAGTACTTC. Full variable domain (rest looked up from reference TRBV2 and TRBJ2-5): EPEVTQTPSHQVTQMGQEVILRCVPISNHLYFYWYRQILGQKVEFLVSFYNNEISEKSEIFDDQFSVERPDGSNFTLKIRSTKLEDSAMYFCASSVEGMEGAETQYFGPGTRLLVL.

The V call is TRBV7-8, the J call TRBJ2-7, with D unclear. Germline CDR1 and CDR2: SGHVS and FQNEAQ. The length of the CDR3 is 14 residues. V was clipped by 1 base and J by 2 bases, with 9 bases between them. The CDR3 reads CASSLEQITYEQYF. CDR3 DNA: TGTGCCAGCAGCTTAGAACAAATTACCTACGAGCAGTACTTC.

This clone has more than one count but fewer than ten. J is TRBJ1-1 and V is TRBV15; TRBD1 matches at 7 bases. This CDR3 comprises 15 residues. The J segment lost 3 bases and the V segment lost 2 bases, leaving 6 bases of the junction unmatched. Germline CDR1 is LNHNV and CDR2 is YYDKDF (reference sequence). CDR3 sequence reads: CATSRYLGQHTEAFF. The CDR3 nucleotides read TGTGCCACCAGCAGATACCTGGGACAGCACACTGAAGCTTTCTTT.

The chain couples TRBV28 to TRBJ1-2; a possible D gene is TRBD1 (5 bases). The germline CDR1 and CDR2 sequences are MDHEN and SYDVKM. This CDR3 has 13 residues. The germline V and J ends were trimmed by 3 bases and 7 bases, with 12 bases remaining between them. In nucleotides, the CDR3 is TGTGCCAGCAGTTTCTCCTATGGGGGTGGCTACACCTTC. Translation: CASSFSYGGGYTF.

J is TRBJ1-1 and V is TRBV5-5; D not resolved. Trimming cost V 1 base and J 9 bases, with 13 bases left between them. Germline V gene data show CDR1 as SGHKS and CDR2 as YYEKEE (reference sequence). The CDR3 loop spans 13 amino acids. The CDR3 DNA reads as TGTGCCAGCAGCTTGTATTTGGCAGAAAAAGCTTTCTTT. Its protein product is CASSLYLAEKAFF. Complete variable domain (other parts from reference TRBV5-5 and TRBJ1-1): DAGVTQSPTHLIKTRGQQVTLRCSPISGHKSVSWYQQVLGQGPQFIFQYYEKEERGRGNFPDRFSARQFPNYSSELNVNALLLGDSALYLCASSLYLAEKAFFGQGTRLTVV.

CDR3 nucleotide sequence: TGTGCCAGCAGCCTGTTCTCCAGCCGTCAAGAGACCCAGTACTTC. Protein: CASSLFSSRQETQYF. The chain joins TRBV27 to TRBJ2-5; D is ambiguous. This CDR3 contains 15 residues. V dropped 6 bases and J dropped 2 bases, with 16 bases sitting between them. CDR1 is MNHEY, CDR2 SMNVEV, per germline (reference sequence).

This clone appeared a single time. The gene calls are TRBV6-1 and TRBJ2-2; 10 bases are shared with TRBD2. The germline gives CDR1 MNHNS, CDR2 SASEGT. The V gene end was trimmed by 7 bases and the J gene end by 8 bases; junction bases not matched to a gene: 7. The CDR3 runs to 14 residues. DNA for the CDR3: TGTGCCAGCACGAGCGGGAGGGCCGGAGGGGAGCTGTTTTTT. It specifies CASTSGRAGGELFF.

The chain uses TRBV14 and TRBJ2-1, with 14 bases aligning to TRBD2. The CDR3 spans 16 residues. The V and J ends lost 5 bases and 6 bases, in that order; junction bases with no gene match: 6. Germline values: CDR1 SGHDN, CDR2 FVKESK. As DNA, the CDR3 is TGTGCCAGCAGCGAGATGACTAGCGGGAGGGGCAATGAGCAGTTCTTC. It yields the protein CASSEMTSGRGNEQFF.